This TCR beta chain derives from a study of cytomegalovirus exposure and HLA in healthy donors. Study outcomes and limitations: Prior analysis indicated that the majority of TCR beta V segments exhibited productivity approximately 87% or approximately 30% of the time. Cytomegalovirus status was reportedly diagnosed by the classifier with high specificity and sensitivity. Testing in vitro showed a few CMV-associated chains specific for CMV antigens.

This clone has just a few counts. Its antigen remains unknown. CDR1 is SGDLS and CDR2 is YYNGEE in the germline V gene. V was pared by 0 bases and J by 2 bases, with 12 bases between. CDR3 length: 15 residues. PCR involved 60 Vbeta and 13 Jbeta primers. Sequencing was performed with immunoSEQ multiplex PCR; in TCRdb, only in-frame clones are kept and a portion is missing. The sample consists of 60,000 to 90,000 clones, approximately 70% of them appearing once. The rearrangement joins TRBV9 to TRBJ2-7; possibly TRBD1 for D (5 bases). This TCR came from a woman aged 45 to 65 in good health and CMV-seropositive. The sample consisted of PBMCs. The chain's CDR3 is CASSVDGQPTYEQYF. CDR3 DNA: TGTGCCAGCAGCGTAGACGGACAACCCACCTACGAGCAGTACTTC. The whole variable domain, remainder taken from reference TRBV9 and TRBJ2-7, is DSGVTQTPKHLITATGQRVTLRCSPRSGDLSVYWYQQSLDQGLQFLIQYYNGEERAKGNILERFSAQQFPDLHSELNLSSLELGDSALYFCASSVDGQPTYEQYFGPGTRLTVT.